Listed here are 8 T cell receptor beta chains from one sample, sequenced in a study of radiotherapy plus CTLA-4 blockade in lung cancer. The repertoire was sequenced with immunoSEQ multiplex PCR; TCRdb's copy has only in-frame clones and lacks some. The sample lists about 38,000 clones, about 80% occurring once. The sample here was peripheral blood, taken from a patient treated with radiotherapy plus ipilimumab. All receptors come from a human donor with non-small cell lung cancer who had stable disease on radiotherapy plus ipilimumab.

This clone was seen only a few times. The V gene is TRBV4-1, the J gene TRBJ1-6, with D possibly matching TRBD1 (6 bases). V lost 2 bases to trimming and J lost 5 bases, with 13 bases between them. Germline V gene sequence: CDR1 MGHRA, CDR2 YSYEKL. The CDR3 has 16 amino acids. Here the CDR3 DNA reads TGCGCCAGCAGCCAACCCCTAGGACAGCATAATTCACCCCTCCACTTT. As protein: CASSQPLGQHNSPLHF.

The rearrangement uses TRBV6-5 and TRBJ2-7; 7 positions match TRBD1. This CDR3 has 14 residues. J was trimmed by 2 bases and V by 2 bases; bases with no gene match: 3. CDR1 is MNHEY, CDR2 SVGAGI, per germline. CDR3 sequence (DNA): TGTGCCAGCAGTTACAGAGGGACAGCCTACGAGCAGTACTTC. This encodes CASSYRGTAYEQYF.

The gene calls are TRBV2 and TRBJ2-1; 10 nucleotides agree with TRBD1. Germline V CDR1 and CDR2: SNHLY, FYNNEI. Germline trimming cut 7 bases from V and 9 bases from J; bases unmatched to any gene: 9. The CDR3 contains 14 residues. The CDR3 sequence: CASNRDRGWGEQFF. CDR3 bases: TGTGCCAGCAACCGGGACAGGGGATGGGGTGAGCAGTTCTTC.

The chain combines TRBV7-9 with TRBJ1-1; 8 bases are shared with TRBD1. This CDR3 is built from 15 residues. Trimming removed 1 base from V and 8 bases from J; junction bases left unmatched: 9. In germline, CDR1 is SEHNR, CDR2 FQNEAQ (reference sequence). Written as DNA, the CDR3 is TGTGCCAGCAGCTTAGACACAGGGGGAGGTATGGAAGCTTTCTTT. Amino acids: CASSLDTGGGMEAFF.

The rearrangement links TRBV5-8 to TRBJ1-1; no clear D. The length of the CDR3 is 13 residues. Germline assignment: CDR1 SGHTS and CDR2 YDEGEE. With 0 bases removed from V and 2 bases from J, the gap between germline ends came to 5 bases. As DNA, the CDR3 is TGTGCCAGCAGCTTGGGGGGTAACACTGAAGCTTTCTTT. Its protein is CASSLGGNTEAFF.

The gene calls are TRBV5-1 and TRBJ1-1; the D gene is possibly TRBD1 (5 bases). The V gene lost 3 bases and the J gene lost 3 bases, with 18 bases spanning the gap. The germline V gene has CDR1 SGHRS and CDR2 YFSETQ. The CDR3 contains 16 residues. CDR3 in DNA: TGCGCCAGCAGCTATTCCGGGGCCAGGGAGGACACTGAAGCTTTCTTT. Translated: CASSYSGAREDTEAFF.

The rearrangement links TRBV9 to TRBJ1-1; TRBD1 matches at 7 bases. The CDR3 contains 14 residues. Germline CDR1 and CDR2: SGDLS and YYNGEE. The V gene end was trimmed by 3 bases and the J gene end by 6 bases; junction bases not matched to a gene: 8. CDR3: CASSEPQGGSEAFF. The CDR3, as DNA: TGTGCCAGCAGCGAACCCCAGGGGGGGTCTGAAGCTTTCTTT.

V usage is TRBV5-1 and J usage is TRBJ1-5; D is perhaps TRBD1 (5 bases). The CDR3 runs 14 residues. V was cut by 4 bases and J by 6 bases, with 14 bases left in between. Per germline, CDR1 SGHRS and CDR2 YFSETQ. CDR3 sequence (DNA): TGCGCCAGCAGCCCCGACGGAGGGGTTCAGCCCCAGCATTTT. The encoded protein is CASSPDGGVQPQHF.